This T cell receptor (beta chain) was captured in a study of B cell selection in AIRE deficiency. Findings and caveats of the study: Of over 3,000 shared Treg TCRbeta sequences, 31.6% were healthy-donor-only and 9.3% patient-only. Shared Treg sequences were biased toward short CDR3s with few non-templated nucleotide insertions. Only TCRbeta was sequenced; around 37% of shared healthy Treg sequences appeared in Tconv.

To note about this clone: Its specificity is not known.

V gave up 5 bases and J gave up 2 bases; unmatched junction bases: 3. Germline V CDR1 and CDR2: SEHNR, FQNEAQ (reference sequence). The CDR3 spans 13 residues. Regulatory T cells were sorted as CD4+CD25hiCD127low/negative. TCRdb's copy holds only in-frame clones and misses some; the assay was immunoSEQ multiplex PCR. The sample lists tens of thousands of clones; about nine tenths were seen once. V is TRBV7-9 and J is TRBJ2-7; 7 nucleotides align to TRBD1. The sequenced sample was CD4+CD25+ Tregs sorted from PBMCs. The clonotype originates from a human donor in good health. CDR3 sequence reads: CASSLDRAYEQYF. CDR3 nucleotide sequence: TGTGCCAGCAGCCTCGACAGGGCCTACGAGCAGTACTTC.